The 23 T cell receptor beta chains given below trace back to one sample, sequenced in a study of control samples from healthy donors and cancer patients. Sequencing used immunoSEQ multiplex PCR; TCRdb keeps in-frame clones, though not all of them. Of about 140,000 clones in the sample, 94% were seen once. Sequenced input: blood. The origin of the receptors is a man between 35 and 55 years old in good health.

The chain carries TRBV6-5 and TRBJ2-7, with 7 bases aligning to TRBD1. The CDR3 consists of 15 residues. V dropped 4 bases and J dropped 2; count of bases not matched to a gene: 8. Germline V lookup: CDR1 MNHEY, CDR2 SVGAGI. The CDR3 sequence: CASSSPGQSTYEQYF. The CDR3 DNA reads TGTGCCAGCAGTTCCCCGGGACAGAGTACCTACGAGCAGTACTTC.

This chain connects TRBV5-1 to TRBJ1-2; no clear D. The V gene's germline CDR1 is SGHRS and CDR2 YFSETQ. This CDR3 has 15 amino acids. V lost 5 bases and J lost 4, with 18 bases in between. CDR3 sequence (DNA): TGCGCCAGCAGAGTTTTCGGGGATCGGGGCTATGGCTACACCTTC. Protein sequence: CASRVFGDRGYGYTF.

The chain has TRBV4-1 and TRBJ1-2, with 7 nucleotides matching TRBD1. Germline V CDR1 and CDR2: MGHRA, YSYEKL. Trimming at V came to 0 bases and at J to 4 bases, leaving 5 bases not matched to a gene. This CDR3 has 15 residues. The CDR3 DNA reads TGCGCCAGCAGCCAAGAACAAGGGGGCAGCTATGGCTACACCTTC. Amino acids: CASSQEQGGSYGYTF.

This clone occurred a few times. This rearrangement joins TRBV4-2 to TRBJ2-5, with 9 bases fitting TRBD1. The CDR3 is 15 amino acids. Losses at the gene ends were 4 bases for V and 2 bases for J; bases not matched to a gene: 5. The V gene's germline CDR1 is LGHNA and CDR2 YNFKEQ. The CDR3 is CASSPWTGDQETQYF. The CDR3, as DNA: TGTGCCAGCAGCCCGTGGACAGGGGATCAAGAGACCCAGTACTTC.

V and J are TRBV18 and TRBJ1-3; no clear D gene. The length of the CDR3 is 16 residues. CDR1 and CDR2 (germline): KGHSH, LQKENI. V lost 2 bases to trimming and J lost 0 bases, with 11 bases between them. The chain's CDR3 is CASSPAAVTSGNTIYF. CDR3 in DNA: TGTGCCAGCTCACCAGCCGCGGTGACCTCTGGAAACACCATATATTTT. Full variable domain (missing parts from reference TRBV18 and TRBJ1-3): NAGVMQNPRHLVRRRGQEARLRCSPMKGHSHVYWYRQLPEEGLKFMVYLQKENIIDESGMPKERFSAEFPKEGPSILRIQQVVRGDSAAYFCASSPAAVTSGNTIYFGEGSWLTVV.

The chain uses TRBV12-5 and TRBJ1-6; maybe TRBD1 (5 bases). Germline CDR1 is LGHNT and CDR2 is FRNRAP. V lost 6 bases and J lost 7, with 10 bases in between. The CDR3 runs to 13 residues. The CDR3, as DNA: TGTGCTAGTGGGGCCCCAGGGAATTCACCCCTCCACTTT. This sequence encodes CASGAPGNSPLHF.

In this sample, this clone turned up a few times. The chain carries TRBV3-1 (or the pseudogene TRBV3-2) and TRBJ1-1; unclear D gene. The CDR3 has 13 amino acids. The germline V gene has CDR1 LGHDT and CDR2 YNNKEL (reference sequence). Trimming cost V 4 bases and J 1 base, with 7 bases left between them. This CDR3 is CASSPVRNTEAFF. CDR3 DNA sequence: TGTGCCAGCAGCCCCGTGAGGAACACTGAAGCTTTCTTT.

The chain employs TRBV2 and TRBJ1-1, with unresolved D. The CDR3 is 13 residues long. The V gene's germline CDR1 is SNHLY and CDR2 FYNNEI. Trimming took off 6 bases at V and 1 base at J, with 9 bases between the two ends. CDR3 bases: TGTGCCAGCAGCCTCCAGTGGAACACTGAAGCTTTCTTT. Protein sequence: CASSLQWNTEAFF.

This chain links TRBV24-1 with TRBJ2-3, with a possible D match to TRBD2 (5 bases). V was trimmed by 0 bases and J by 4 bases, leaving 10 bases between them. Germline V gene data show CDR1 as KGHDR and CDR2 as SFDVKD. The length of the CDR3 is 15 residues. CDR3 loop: CATSDLATTADTQYF. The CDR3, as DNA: TGTGCCACCAGTGATTTGGCGACTACTGCAGATACGCAGTATTTT.

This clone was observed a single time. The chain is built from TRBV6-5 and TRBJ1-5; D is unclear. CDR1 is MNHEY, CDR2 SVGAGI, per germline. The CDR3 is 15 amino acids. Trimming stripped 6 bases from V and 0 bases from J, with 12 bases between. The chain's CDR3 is CASRPDSYSNQPQHF. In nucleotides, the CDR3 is TGTGCCAGCAGACCGGACTCATATAGCAATCAGCCCCAGCATTTT.

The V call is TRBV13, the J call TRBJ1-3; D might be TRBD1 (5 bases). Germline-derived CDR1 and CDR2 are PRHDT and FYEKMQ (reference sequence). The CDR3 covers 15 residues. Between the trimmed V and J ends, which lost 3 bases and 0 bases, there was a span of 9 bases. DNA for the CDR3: TGTGCCAGCAGCTTTCGGGGCTCCTCTGGAAACACCATATATTTT. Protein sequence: CASSFRGSSGNTIYF. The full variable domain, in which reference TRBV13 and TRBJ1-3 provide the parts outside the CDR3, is AAGVIQSPRHLIKEKRETATLKCYPIPRHDTVYWYQQGPGQDPQFLISFYEKMQSDKGSIPDRFSAQQFSDYHSELNMSSLELGDSALYFCASSFRGSSGNTIYFGEGSWLTVV.

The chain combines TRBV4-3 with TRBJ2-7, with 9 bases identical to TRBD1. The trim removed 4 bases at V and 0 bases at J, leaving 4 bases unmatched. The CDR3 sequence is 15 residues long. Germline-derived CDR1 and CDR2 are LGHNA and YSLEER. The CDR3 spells CASSRQTGGSYEQYF. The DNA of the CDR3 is TGCGCCAGCAGCCGCCAGACAGGGGGCTCCTACGAGCAGTACTTC.

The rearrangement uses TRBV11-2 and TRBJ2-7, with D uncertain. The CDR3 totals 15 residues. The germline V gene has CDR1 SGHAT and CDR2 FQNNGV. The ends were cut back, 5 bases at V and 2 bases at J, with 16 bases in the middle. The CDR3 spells CASSLRRIRTYEQYF. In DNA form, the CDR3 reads TGTGCCAGCAGCCTTCGAAGGATCCGAACCTACGAGCAGTACTTC.

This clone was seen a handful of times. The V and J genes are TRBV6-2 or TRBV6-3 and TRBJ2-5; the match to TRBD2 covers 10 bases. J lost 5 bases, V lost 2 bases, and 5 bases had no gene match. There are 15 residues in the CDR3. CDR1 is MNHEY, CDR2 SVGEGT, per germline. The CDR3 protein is CASSYAAGGYETQYF. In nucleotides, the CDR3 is TGTGCCAGCAGTTACGCAGCGGGGGGGTATGAGACCCAGTACTTC.

The CDR3 DNA sequence: TGTGCCAGCAGCTTGGGCAGCACTGGAAACACCATATATTTT. This translates into CASSLGSTGNTIYF. The chain couples TRBV5-5 to TRBJ1-3; D remains unclear. V shed 0 bases and J shed 2 bases, with 6 bases lying between them. Germline V gene lookup returns CDR1 SGHKS and CDR2 YYEKEE (reference sequence). This CDR3 has 14 amino acids.

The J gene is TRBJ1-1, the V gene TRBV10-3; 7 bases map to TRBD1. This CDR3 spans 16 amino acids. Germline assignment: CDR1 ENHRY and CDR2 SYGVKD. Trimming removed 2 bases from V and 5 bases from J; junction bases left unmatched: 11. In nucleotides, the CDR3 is TGTGCCATCAGTGAGGTTGGCGAGGGGGCGAGGACTGAAGCTTTCTTT. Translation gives CAISEVGEGARTEAFF.

This CDR3 reads CASSPLDRAGYTF. As DNA, the CDR3 is TGTGCCAGCAGCCCCCTGGACAGGGCTGGCTACACCTTC. The V gene is TRBV9, the J gene TRBJ1-2, with 8 nucleotides matching TRBD1. This CDR3 comprises 13 residues. Losses at the gene ends were 4 bases for V and 7 bases for J; bases not matched to a gene: 6. Germline CDR1 reads SGDLS; CDR2 reads YYNGEE. Full variable domain (rest looked up from reference TRBV9 and TRBJ1-2): DSGVTQTPKHLITATGQRVTLRCSPRSGDLSVYWYQQSLDQGLQFLIQYYNGEERAKGNILERFSAQQFPDLHSELNLSSLELGDSALYFCASSPLDRAGYTFGSGTRLTVV.

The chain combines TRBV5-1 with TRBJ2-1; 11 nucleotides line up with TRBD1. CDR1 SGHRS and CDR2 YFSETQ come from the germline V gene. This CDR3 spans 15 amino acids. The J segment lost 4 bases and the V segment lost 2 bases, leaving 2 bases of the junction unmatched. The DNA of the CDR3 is TGCGCCAGCAGCTTCAGGGACAGGGGGTACAATGAGCAGTTCTTC. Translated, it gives CASSFRDRGYNEQFF.

CDR3 sequence: CASSVPPEGNEQFF. As DNA, the CDR3 is TGTGCCAGCAGCGTCCCGCCTGAGGGCAATGAGCAGTTCTTC. The chain employs TRBV9 and TRBJ2-1; TRBD2 is a possible D gene (5 bases). The CDR3 sequence is 14 residues long. V lost 2 bases and J lost 6, with 12 bases in between. Germline lookup yields CDR1 SGDLS and CDR2 YYNGEE. The variable domain in full, with the rest retrieved from reference TRBV9 and TRBJ2-1, is DSGVTQTPKHLITATGQRVTLRCSPRSGDLSVYWYQQSLDQGLQFLIQYYNGEERAKGNILERFSAQQFPDLHSELNLSSLELGDSALYFCASSVPPEGNEQFFGPGTRLTVL.

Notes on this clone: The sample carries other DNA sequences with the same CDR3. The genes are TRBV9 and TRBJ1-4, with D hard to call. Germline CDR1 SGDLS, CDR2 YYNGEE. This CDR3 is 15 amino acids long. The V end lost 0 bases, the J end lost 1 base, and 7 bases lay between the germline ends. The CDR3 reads CASSVGGRTNEKLFF. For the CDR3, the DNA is TGTGCCAGCAGCGTAGGGGGTCGAACTAATGAAAAACTGTTTTTT.

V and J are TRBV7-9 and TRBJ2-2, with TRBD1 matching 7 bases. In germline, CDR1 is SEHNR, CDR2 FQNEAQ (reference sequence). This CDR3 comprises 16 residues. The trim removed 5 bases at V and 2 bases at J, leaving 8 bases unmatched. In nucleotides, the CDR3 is TGTGCCAGCAGCGGGCCCAACAGGGGAAACACCGGGGAGCTGTTTTTT. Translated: CASSGPNRGNTGELFF.

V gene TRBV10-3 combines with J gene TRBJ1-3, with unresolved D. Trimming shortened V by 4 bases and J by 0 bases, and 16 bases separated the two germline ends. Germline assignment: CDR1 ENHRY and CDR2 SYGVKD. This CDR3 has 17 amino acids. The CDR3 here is CAISVSNRRHSGNTIYF. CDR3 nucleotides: TGTGCCATCAGTGTTTCGAATCGGCGACACTCTGGAAACACCATATATTTT.

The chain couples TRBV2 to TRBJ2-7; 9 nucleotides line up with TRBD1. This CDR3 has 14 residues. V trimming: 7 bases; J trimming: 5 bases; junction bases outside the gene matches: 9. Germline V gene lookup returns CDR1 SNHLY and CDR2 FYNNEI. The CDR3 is CASTEGTGSDEQYF. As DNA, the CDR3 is TGTGCCAGCACCGAAGGGACAGGGAGCGACGAGCAGTACTTC.